One sample yielded the 32 T cell receptor beta chains listed below, sequenced in a study of beta chain features in type 1 diabetes. Expressed TCRB transcripts were sequenced, since all the RNA that had been isolated was reverse transcribed. Libraries were prepared by immunoSEQ multiplex PCR; TCRdb keeps only in-frame clonotypes and omits some of them. The data contain roughly 230,000 clones, 9.6% of them seen just once; the ten biggest clones take up about 0.03%. Sequences were obtained from naive CD4+ T cells from blood. The receptors stem from a woman in her late teens or twenties in good health.

The chain links TRBV9 to TRBJ1-6; possibly TRBD1 for D (6 bases). The CDR3 totals 15 residues. V dropped 4 bases and J dropped 5 bases, with 13 bases sitting between them. Germline values: CDR1 SGDLS, CDR2 YYNGEE. The CDR3 nucleotides read TGTGCCAGCAGCCCCCATAGGACAGATAATTCACCCCTCCACTTT. Amino acid sequence: CASSPHRTDNSPLHF.

This chain connects TRBV5-1 to TRBJ2-3, with D unresolved. Trimming removed 4 bases at V and 4 bases at J, with 13 bases between. The CDR3 is 14 residues long. Germline V gene lookup returns CDR1 SGHRS and CDR2 YFSETQ. This chain's CDR3 is CASSPRLESDTQYF. DNA of the CDR3: TGCGCCAGCAGCCCCCGACTGGAGTCAGATACGCAGTATTTT.

The CDR3 protein is CASLDRDETQYF. The CDR3, as DNA: TGTGCCAGTTTGGACAGGGACGAGACCCAGTACTTC. V and J are TRBV19 and TRBJ2-5; 8 bases are a match to TRBD1. The CDR3 has 12 amino acids. V dropped 8 bases and J dropped 5; count of bases not matched to a gene: 4. Germline assignment: CDR1 LNHDA and CDR2 SQIVND (reference sequence).

This clone turned up a few times. Other DNA sequences within the sample encode an identical CDR3. The rearrangement uses TRBV29-1 and TRBJ1-2; the D gene is possibly TRBD1 (5 bases). Per germline, CDR1 SQVTM and CDR2 ANQGSEA. V lost 4 bases, J lost 8 bases, and 17 bases lay in between. This CDR3 comprises 13 residues. The CDR3 DNA sequence: TGCAGCGTTGGAGACAGTGGAATCGGGGGCTACACCTTC. Its translation is CSVGDSGIGGYTF.

This clone was counted only a few times. The chain employs TRBV28 and TRBJ1-2; TRBD1 matches at 8 bases. The length of the CDR3 is 15 residues. The V gene's germline CDR1 is MDHEN and CDR2 SYDVKM. The J segment lost 4 bases and the V segment lost 3 bases, leaving 7 bases of the junction unmatched. The CDR3 DNA follows: TGTGCCAGCAGTTTCCTCCAGGGGGCGGGCTATGGCTACACCTTC. Translating gives CASSFLQGAGYGYTF.

V usage is TRBV5-4 and J usage is TRBJ2-7; 8 bases fit TRBD2. Germline V CDR1 and CDR2: SGHNT, YYREEE (reference sequence). The CDR3 runs to 17 residues. J gave up 2 bases and V 7 bases, and 17 bases lay outside the gene matches. The CDR3 DNA reads TGTGCCAGCGTAACCTGGACTAGCAACAGGGAAACCTACGAGCAGTACTTC. Residues: CASVTWTSNRETYEQYF.

This clone has more than one count but fewer than ten. This rearrangement joins TRBV6-6 to TRBJ2-2, with TRBD1 as a possible D gene (6 bases). CDR1 and CDR2 from the germline V gene are MNHNY and SVGAGI (reference sequence). The CDR3 runs 13 residues. The ends were cut back, 4 bases at V and 6 bases at J, with 9 bases in the middle. The CDR3: CASSLTGPGELFF. The CDR3 region has the DNA TGTGCCAGCAGTTTGACAGGCCCCGGGGAGCTGTTTTTT.

This clone was counted a few times. This sample also contains other DNA sequences that code for the same CDR3. The chain recombines TRBV5-1 with TRBJ2-3, with D uncertain. The CDR3 runs to 12 residues. Germline CDR1 reads SGHRS; CDR2 reads YFSETQ. Trimming pared 0 bases from V and 3 bases from J, leaving 2 bases between. This chain's CDR3 is CASSLATDTQYF. The CDR3 DNA follows: TGCGCCAGCAGCTTGGCTACAGATACGCAGTATTTT.

This clone came up a few times. The CDR3 DNA sequence: TGTGCCAGCAGTCAGGCGGGAATCTCCTACAATGAGCAGTTCTTC. Translated: CASSQAGISYNEQFF. This chain uses TRBV28 with TRBJ2-1; weak D call: TRBD2 (6 bases). Germline V gene data show CDR1 as MDHEN and CDR2 as SYDVKM. V was clipped by 5 bases and J by 0 bases, with 11 bases between them. CDR3 length: 15 amino acids.

The chain couples TRBV6-6 to TRBJ2-1, with 10 bases fitting TRBD2. The CDR3 is 13 amino acids. The germline CDR1 and CDR2 sequences are MNHNY and SVGAGI (reference sequence). The V segment lost 8 bases and the J segment 10 bases; nucleotides outside the gene matches: 8. CDR3 sequence: CASAASGSGEQFF. For the CDR3, the DNA is TGTGCCAGCGCGGCTAGCGGGAGTGGGGAGCAGTTCTTC.

This clone was seen a few times. The rearrangement joins TRBV7-2 to TRBJ2-1; 8 bases agree with TRBD2. The germline V gene encodes CDR1 SGHTA and CDR2 FQGNSA. With V trimmed by 1 base and J by 10 bases, 3 bases remained unmatched. The CDR3 totals 13 residues. CDR3 DNA sequence: TGTGCCAGCAGCTTAGTCGGGGGGGGCGAGCAGTTCTTC. Translated, it gives CASSLVGGGEQFF.

The V call is TRBV6-1, the J call TRBJ2-5, with D maybe TRBD1 (5 bases). From germline, CDR1 is MNHNS and CDR2 SASEGT. The CDR3 extends over 14 amino acids. V lost 4 bases and J lost 4, with 13 bases in between. The CDR3 sequence: CASSAGSNGETQYF. CDR3 nucleotide sequence: TGTGCCAGCAGTGCAGGGTCGAATGGAGAGACCCAGTACTTC.

The J gene is TRBJ1-1, the V gene TRBV12-5; a possible D gene is TRBD1 (6 bases). The length of the CDR3 is 14 residues. V lost 4 bases to trimming and J lost 5 bases, with 14 bases between them. CDR1 and CDR2 (germline): LGHNT, FRNRAP. The CDR3 spells CASGYRDGNTEAFF. In DNA, the CDR3 is TGTGCTAGTGGTTACAGGGATGGGAATACTGAAGCTTTCTTT.

In its sample, this clone was seen a few times. The chain employs TRBV30 and TRBJ2-1; the match to TRBD1 covers 11 bases. CDR3 length: 15 residues. From germline, CDR1 is GTSNPN and CDR2 SVGIG (reference sequence). Trimming took 5 bases from V and 9 from J; bases not matched to a gene: 12. CDR3 coding DNA: TGTGCCTGGGAGGACAGGGGGCTGGACTACCCTGAGCAGTTCTTC. Translated, it gives CAWEDRGLDYPEQFF.

This clone showed up just once. V and J are TRBV7-2 and TRBJ2-1, with TRBD1 matching over 7 bases. This CDR3 comprises 13 residues. Germline V gene lookup returns CDR1 SGHTA and CDR2 FQGNSA. Unmatched junction bases numbered 4, after V lost 5 bases and J lost 6 bases. CDR3 DNA sequence: TGTGCCAGCAGCCCCGGGACAGCCAATGAGCAGTTCTTC. Protein: CASSPGTANEQFF. Full variable domain (rest looked up from reference TRBV7-2 and TRBJ2-1): GAGVSQSPSNKVTEKGKDVELRCDPISGHTALYWYRQSLGQGLEFLIYFQGNSAPDKSGLPSDRFSAERTGGSVSTLTIQRTQQEDSAVYLCASSPGTANEQFFGPGTRLTVL.

The chain is built from TRBV11-2 and TRBJ2-5; a weak D match, TRBD1 (6 bases). V was shortened by 5 bases and J by 2 bases, with 9 bases between the two germline ends. Per the germline V gene, CDR1 is SGHAT and CDR2 is FQNNGV. CDR3 length: 13 amino acids. The CDR3 region is CASSQRGQETQYF. DNA of the CDR3: TGTGCCAGCAGCCAGAGGGGGCAAGAGACCCAGTACTTC.

This chain joins TRBV27 and TRBJ1-1; D not certain. V was pared by 3 bases and J by 3 bases, with 20 bases between. CDR1 is MNHEY and CDR2 is SMNVEV in the germline V gene (reference sequence). The CDR3 covers 17 residues. CDR3 protein: CASSFSTLRERDTEAFF. The CDR3, as DNA: TGTGCCAGCAGTTTCTCAACCTTGAGGGAGAGGGACACTGAAGCTTTCTTT.

V and J are TRBV7-3 and TRBJ2-1; 9 bases are a match to TRBD2. The CDR3 consists of 15 residues. From germline, CDR1 is SGHTA and CDR2 FQGTGA. V dropped 2 bases and J dropped 9; count of bases not matched to a gene: 8. The CDR3 sequence is CASSLWRGGTGEQFF. CDR3 DNA sequence: TGTGCCAGCAGCTTATGGCGGGGGGGAACTGGTGAGCAGTTCTTC.

This clone has just a few counts. The CDR3 here is CASRAGRPNYGYTF. The CDR3 bases are TGTGCCAGCAGGGCGGGGCGACCTAACTATGGCTACACCTTC. V gene TRBV25-1 combines with J gene TRBJ1-2, with TRBD1 as a possible D gene (5 bases). The V end was cut by 6 bases, the J end by 0 bases, with 11 bases between. Germline V lookup: CDR1 MGHDK, CDR2 SYGVNS. CDR3 size: 14 residues.

This clone was seen more than once but under ten times. The V gene is TRBV11-2, the J gene TRBJ2-7; a possible D gene is TRBD2 (5 bases). Trimming left V 5 bases short and J 2 bases short, with 16 bases between. The germline V gene has CDR1 SGHAT and CDR2 FQNNGV. CDR3 length: 15 residues. CDR3 sequence: CASSHGRGNTYEQYF. CDR3 sequence (DNA): TGTGCCAGCAGCCACGGTCGAGGGAATACCTACGAGCAGTACTTC.

The rearrangement uses TRBV19 and TRBJ2-5; D perhaps matches TRBD2 (6 bases). Trimming shortened V by 5 bases and J by 5 bases, and 9 bases separated the two germline ends. The germline V gene has CDR1 LNHDA and CDR2 SQIVND (reference sequence). The CDR3 runs to 12 residues. The CDR3 sequence is CASSEGRETQYF. The CDR3 DNA reads as TGTGCCAGTAGTGAAGGGAGGGAGACCCAGTACTTC.

This clone was counted a few times. The chain carries TRBV7-3 and TRBJ2-2; TRBD1 matches 9 bases. The CDR3 consists of 17 residues. After removal of 4 bases from V and 1 base from J, the junction contained 7 bases not matched to a gene. The germline gives CDR1 SGHTA, CDR2 FQGTGA. Here the CDR3 reads CASSYTGGLLNTGELFF. The DNA of the CDR3 is TGTGCCAGCAGCTACACAGGGGGCCTACTGAACACCGGGGAGCTGTTTTTT.

This chain links TRBV15 with TRBJ1-2, with D possibly being TRBD1 (6 bases). This CDR3 contains 15 residues. In germline, CDR1 is LNHNV, CDR2 YYDKDF (reference sequence). V lost 5 bases, J lost 2 bases, and 15 bases lay in between. CDR3 residues: CATSPRTEPNYGYTF. The CDR3 coding sequence is TGTGCCACCAGCCCTCGGACAGAACCAAACTATGGCTACACCTTC.

This sequence joins TRBV6-1 and TRBJ2-5, with TRBD2 matching over 12 bases. Looked up from germline, CDR1 is MNHNS and CDR2 is SASEGT. This CDR3 region has 15 residues. Trimming cost V 5 bases and J 5 bases; bases outside gene matches: 6. The CDR3 sequence: CASSRLAGDGETQYF. DNA of the CDR3: TGTGCCAGCAGTCGACTAGCGGGAGATGGTGAGACCCAGTACTTC.

Only a few counts were recorded for this clone. This CDR3 is CASSSRLAGDETQYF. CDR3 coding DNA: TGTGCCAGCAGCTCGCGACTAGCGGGAGACGAGACCCAGTACTTC. This rearrangement joins TRBV11-2 to TRBJ2-5, with 12 positions matching TRBD2. CDR3 length: 15 amino acids. The trim removed 4 bases at V and 5 bases at J, leaving 5 bases unmatched. Germline V lookup: CDR1 SGHAT, CDR2 FQNNGV.

This clone appeared a few times. V and J are TRBV9 and TRBJ2-5; TRBD1 agrees at 7 bases. Germline trimming cut 4 bases from V and 2 bases from J; bases unmatched to any gene: 5. Germline CDR1 is SGDLS and CDR2 is YYNGEE. The CDR3 covers 14 residues. CDR3 sequence (DNA): TGTGCCAGCAGCCCGGGGACAGCTCAAGAGACCCAGTACTTC. Amino acids: CASSPGTAQETQYF.

This rearrangement joins TRBV4-1 to TRBJ1-2; 8 positions agree with TRBD1. This CDR3 has 14 residues. J was trimmed by 8 bases and V by 5 bases; bases with no gene match: 10. Germline assignment: CDR1 MGHRA and CDR2 YSYEKL. The CDR3 loop is CASSTLGTGGGYTF. The DNA for the CDR3 is TGCGCCAGCAGCACCTTGGGGACAGGTGGCGGCTACACCTTC.

The chain carries TRBV5-1 and TRBJ2-3; the D is unclear. The CDR3 has 13 amino acids. V lost 5 bases and J 4 bases, leaving 11 bases between the germline ends. Per germline, CDR1 SGHRS and CDR2 YFSETQ. This CDR3 is CASSLRLADTQYF. Here the CDR3 DNA reads TGCGCCAGCAGTTTACGACTGGCAGATACGCAGTATTTT.

The chain combines TRBV11-2 with TRBJ1-1; D is perhaps TRBD1 (6 bases). V dropped 1 base and J dropped 2 bases, with 8 bases sitting between them. The CDR3 has 14 amino acids. Per the germline V gene, CDR1 is SGHAT and CDR2 is FQNNGV. The CDR3 region is CASSLAGANTEAFF. In DNA, the CDR3 is TGTGCCAGCAGCTTAGCAGGGGCTAACACTGAAGCTTTCTTT.

In this sample, this clone turned up a few times. The chain couples TRBV7-9 to TRBJ2-3; TRBD1 agrees at 8 bases. V trimming: 5 bases; J trimming: 2 bases; junction bases outside the gene matches: 12. Germline CDR1 and CDR2: SEHNR and FQNEAQ (reference sequence). CDR3 length equals 17 residues. CDR3 residues: CASSPSRGRDLTDTQYF. Written as DNA, the CDR3 is TGTGCCAGCAGCCCTAGCAGGGGGCGGGACCTCACAGATACGCAGTATTTT.

Comments on this clone: This CDR3 is also generated by other DNA sequences in the sample. The rearrangement joins TRBV2 to TRBJ1-1, with 7 bases identical to TRBD1. The V and J ends lost 6 bases and 0 bases, in that order; junction bases with no gene match: 4. Looked up from germline, CDR1 is SNHLY and CDR2 is FYNNEI. There are 14 residues in the CDR3. This chain's CDR3 is CASSLQGMNTEAFF. As DNA, the CDR3 is TGTGCCAGCAGCCTACAGGGGATGAACACTGAAGCTTTCTTT.

The chain employs TRBV18 and TRBJ2-2, with TRBD1 as a possible D gene (5 bases). Between the trimmed V and J ends, which lost 6 bases and 0 bases, there was a span of 17 bases. The CDR3 loop spans 17 amino acids. Germline-derived CDR1 and CDR2 are KGHSH and LQKENI. In DNA, the CDR3 is TGTGCCAGCTCTCGACAAAGGACAAGTTCGAACACCGGGGAGCTGTTTTTT. Translating gives CASSRQRTSSNTGELFF.